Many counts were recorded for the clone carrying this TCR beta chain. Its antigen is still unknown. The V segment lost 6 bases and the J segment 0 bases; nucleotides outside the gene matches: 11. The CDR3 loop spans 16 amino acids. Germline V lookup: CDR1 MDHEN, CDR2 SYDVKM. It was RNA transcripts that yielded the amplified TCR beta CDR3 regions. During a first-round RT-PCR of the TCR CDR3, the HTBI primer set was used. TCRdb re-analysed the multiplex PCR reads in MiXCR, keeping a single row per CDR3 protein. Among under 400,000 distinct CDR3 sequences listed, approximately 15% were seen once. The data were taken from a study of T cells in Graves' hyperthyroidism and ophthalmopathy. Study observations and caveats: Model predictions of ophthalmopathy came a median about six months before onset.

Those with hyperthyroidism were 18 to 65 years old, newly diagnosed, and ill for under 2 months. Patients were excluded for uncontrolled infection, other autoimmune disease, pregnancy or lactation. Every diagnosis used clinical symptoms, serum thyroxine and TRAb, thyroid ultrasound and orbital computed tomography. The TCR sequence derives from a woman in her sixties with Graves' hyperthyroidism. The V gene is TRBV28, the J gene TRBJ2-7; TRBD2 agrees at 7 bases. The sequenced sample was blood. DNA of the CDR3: TGTGCCAGCAGCCCCTTAGCGGGCTTCGTCTCCTACGAGCAGTACTTC. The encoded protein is CASSPLAGFVSYEQYF. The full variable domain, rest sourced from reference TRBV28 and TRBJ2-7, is DVKVTQSSRYLVKRTGEKVFLECVQDMDHENMFWYRQDPGLGLRLIYFSYDVKMKEKGDIPEGYSVSREKKERFSLILESASTNQTSMYLCASSPLAGFVSYEQYFGPGTRLTVT.